This is a list of T cell receptor beta chains from one sample in a study of T cell repertoires in cytomegalovirus infection. TCRdb recomputed calls from the reads with MiXCR, one row per CDR3 protein. The profile shows hundreds of thousands of distinct CDR3 sequences, less than 25% of them singletons. Sequencing was carried out using CD8+ T cells from PBMCs. These TCRs come from a human donor in good health (CMV status not recorded). Some clones in this sample may be carry-over from other donors' samples. Each CDR3 is given with its conserved first and last residue. Each record gives: V gene, J gene, clone size, D gene, CDR3 protein, CDR3 DNA. The D gene is left open where the match is weak. The size entry is marked missing in some rows and otherwise reads once, few, many or a size class.

TRBV14	TRBJ2-5	few	.	CASSQEAQGRKETQYF	TGTGCCAGCAGCCAAGAAGCACAGGGTCGAAAAGAGACCCAGTACTTC
TRBV20-1	TRBJ2-1	few	.	CSARAYSLAYSNEQFF	TGCAGTGCTAGAGCGTACTCATTAGCTTACAGCAATGAGCAGTTCTTC
TRBV7-2	TRBJ2-1	many	.	CASSLGVGGYEQFF	TGTGCCAGCAGCCTAGGGGTAGGTGGCTATGAGCAGTTCTTC
TRBV14	TRBJ1-2	.	.	CASSSGGAPGYTF	TGTGCCAGCAGCTCCGGGGGTGCGCCTGGCTACACCTTC
TRBV7-2	TRBJ1-2	many	.	CASSPGGAQGYTF	TGTGCCAGCAGCCCTGGCGGGGCCCAGGGCTACACCTTC
TRBV5-6	TRBJ2-1	.	.	CASSPTPGPPDGQFF	TGTGCCAGCAGCCCGACCCCGGGCCCCCCCGACGGGCAGTTCTTC
TRBV23-1	TRBJ1-1	.	TRBD1	CASSQPTQADRGMENTEAFF	TGCGCCAGCAGTCAACCGACCCAGGCGGACAGGGGGATGGAAAACACTGAAGCTTTCTTT
TRBV7-9	TRBJ2-5	.	.	CASSSAVGGLETQYF	TGTGCCAGCAGCTCGGCTGTCGGGGGGCTGGAGACCCAGTACTTC
TRBV7-9	TRBJ1-1	few	.	CASSDPLVGDKNTEAFF	TGTGCCAGCAGCGACCCCCTCGTCGGAGACAAGAACACTGAAGCTTTCTTT
TRBV23-1	TRBJ1-5	.	.	CASSQSRVALSNQPQHF	TGCGCCAGCAGTCAATCCAGGGTAGCCCTTAGCAATCAGCCCCAGCATTTT